The TCR beta chain under discussion was sequenced for a study of T cells in localized non-small cell lung cancer. Method: immunoSEQ multiplex PCR; TCRdb's copy keeps in-frame clones and lacks some. The sample includes roughly 25,000 clones, roughly 87% of them seen just once. Study results and caveats: Uninvolved adjacent lung showed peak T cell clonality, exceeding tumor. Sequencing, confined to only one tumor region, leaves heterogeneity possible. Greater T cell density in blood accompanied longer overall survival.

A few counts support this clone. The antigen remains undetermined. The source was peripheral blood, collected before any cancer treatment. This TCR came from a male donor aged 60 or over with stage I squamous cell lung carcinoma.

CDR3 residues: CASSFSGSSYEQYF. DNA of the CDR3: TGTGCCAGCAGCTTTAGCGGGAGCTCCTACGAGCAGTACTTC. The chain recombines TRBV7-6 with TRBJ2-7, with 9 nucleotides matching TRBD2. Germline CDR1 SGHVS, CDR2 FNYEAQ. This CDR3 comprises 14 residues. Germline trimming cut 3 bases from V and 0 bases from J; bases unmatched to any gene: 0.